A selection of T cell receptor beta chains follows, all from one sample in a study of blood T cells in healthy people across ages. TCRdb passed the 5' RACE reads through MiXCR, listing each CDR3 protein once. This sample has about 680,000 distinct CDR3 sequences, with around 48% found just once. Sequenced input: blood. The receptors were gathered from a woman in her sixties in good health. CDR3s include the opening cysteine and the closing phenylalanine or tryptophan. D genes are given only for firm matches. Where a row states a size, it is once, few, many or the class of an expanded clone; other rows omit it.

v_call	d_call	j_call	clone_size	cdr3_nt	cdr3_aa
TRBV7-2	.	TRBJ2-5	few	TGTGCCAGCAGCCGTTTTAGTGGAGGGACCCAGTACTTC	CASSRFSGGTQYF
TRBV4-2	TRBD2	TRBJ2-3	many	TGTGCCAGCAGTCCTAAGAGCGGGAGGGGTACAGATACGCAGTATTTT	CASSPKSGRGTDTQYF
TRBV6-1	.	TRBJ2-7	.	TGTGCCAGCAGTGGGTGGACAGAAGCCTACGAGCAGTACTTC	CASSGWTEAYEQYF
TRBV5-4	.	TRBJ1-2	.	TGTGCCAGCAGCCCGGGCTTGGAGTATGGCTACACCTTC	CASSPGLEYGYTF
TRBV29-1	.	TRBJ2-3	few	TGCAGCGTTGAGGTGGCGGAGACCACAGATACGCAGTATTTT	CSVEVAETTDTQYF
TRBV11-2	.	TRBJ2-1	.	TGTGCCAGCAGCCGTGGCCATTCCTCCTACAATGAGCAGTTCTTC	CASSRGHSSYNEQFF
TRBV30	.	TRBJ1-1	.	TGTGCCTGGAGTGTCTCAGGGGTGAACACTGAAGCTTTCTTT	CAWSVSGVNTEAFF
TRBV3-1	TRBD1	TRBJ1-1	few	TGTGCCAGCAGCCAGGGACAGGGGTGGTCTGAAGCTTTCTTT	CASSQGQGWSEAFF
TRBV5-1	.	TRBJ2-5	many	TGCGCCAGCAGCTCCAGGGGTAGCGGACAAGAGACCCAGTACTTC	CASSSRGSGQETQYF
TRBV5-6	.	TRBJ2-4	.	TGTGCCAGCATGAAATTGGGGGCCCCAGCCAAAAACATTCAGTACTTC	CASMKLGAPAKNIQYF
TRBV7-2	.	TRBJ2-7	few	TGTGCCAGCAGCTTAGACATAGCGGACTTCTACGAGCAGTACTTC	CASSLDIADFYEQYF
TRBV4-2	TRBD2	TRBJ2-1	.	TGTGCCAGCAGCCGCCGACTAGCGGATTACAAGGAGCAGTTCTTC	CASSRRLADYKEQFF
TRBV15	.	TRBJ1-5	.	TGTGCCACCAGCAGCGGTTTCGGACAGCGGGCGGGAGCCCAGCATTTT	CATSSGFGQRAGAQHF
TRBV12-3/TRBV12-4	.	TRBJ2-7	.	TGTGCCAGCAGTTGGACTGCCGCCTACGAGCAGTACTTC	CASSWTAAYEQYF
TRBV15	.	TRBJ1-1	.	TGTGCCACCAGCATAACAGGGTTGAGCACTGAAGCTTTCTTT	CATSITGLSTEAFF
TRBV15	.	TRBJ2-5	.	TGTGCCACCGCCCAGATCGCCGGGTACCAAGAGACCCAGTACTTC	CATAQIAGYQETQYF
TRBV4-3	.	TRBJ2-1	.	TGCGCCAGCAGCCAAGGGCAGGAGGGACGGTACAATGAGCAGTTCTTC	CASSQGQEGRYNEQFF
TRBV12-3/TRBV12-4	TRBD2	TRBJ2-7	.	TGTGCCAGCAGTTTAAGGACTAGCGGGAGAGAGTACGAGCAGTACTTC	CASSLRTSGREYEQYF
TRBV7-2	.	TRBJ1-1	.	TGTGCCAGCAGCCCCGGGGGGCCAGGGGTCACTGAAGCTTTCTTT	CASSPGGPGVTEAFF
TRBV10-3	.	TRBJ2-7	.	TGTGCCGCCCGGGACGTCTCCTACGAGCAGTACTTC	CAARDVSYEQYF
TRBV7-2	TRBD2	TRBJ2-1	few	TGTGCCAGCAGCTCCCCACCTAGCGGGAGTTACAATGAGCAGTTCTTC	CASSSPPSGSYNEQFF
TRBV18	TRBD1	TRBJ1-4	.	TGTGCCAGCTCCCCTCTCGCCAGGGGGGGTGAAAAACTGTTTTTT	CASSPLARGGEKLFF
TRBV20-1	.	TRBJ2-7	.	TGCAGTGCTAGTCAGGCATCTGGTACCTACGAGCAGTACTTC	CSASQASGTYEQYF
TRBV29-1	.	TRBJ1-1	.	TGCAGCGTTGTCTACAGGGATACGTACACTGAAGCTTTCTTT	CSVVYRDTYTEAFF
TRBV7-3	.	TRBJ2-7	.	TGTGCCAGCAGCTGGGGCCCCGGTGAGGGGTACGAGCAGTACTTC	CASSWGPGEGYEQYF
TRBV20-1	TRBD2	TRBJ2-1	few	TGCAGTGCTAGAGATGCCAAGCGGGAGTTAAATGAGCAGTTCTTC	CSARDAKRELNEQFF
TRBV12-3/TRBV12-4	.	TRBJ2-7	.	TGTTCCAGCAGTCTCCGACCAACCTACGAGCAGTACTTC	CSSSLRPTYEQYF
TRBV29-1	TRBD2	TRBJ2-3	.	TGCAGCGTTGAAGGTATTAGCGGGGGGACCACAGATACGCAGTATTTT	CSVEGISGGTTDTQYF
TRBV9	.	TRBJ2-3	.	TGTGCCAGCAGCGACCCGGGGAGGTCGGTCAACACAGATACGCAGTATTTT	CASSDPGRSVNTDTQYF
TRBV15	.	TRBJ1-3	once	TGTGCCACCAGCAGAGACAGGGATCCTGGAAACACCATATATTTT	CATSRDRDPGNTIYF
TRBV20-1	.	TRBJ2-5	.	TGCAGTGCTAGAGAGGCTAGGGCAGGGAAAGAGACCCAGTACTTC	CSAREARAGKETQYF
TRBV4-1	TRBD1	TRBJ2-7	.	TGCGCCAGCAACAAGTTTTCCGGACAGGGTGTCTACGAGCAGTACTTC	CASNKFSGQGVYEQYF
TRBV9	.	TRBJ2-7	many	TGTGCCAGCAGCGTAGTCGGGAACTCCTACAATGAGCAGTACTTC	CASSVVGNSYNEQYF
TRBV2	.	TRBJ1-1	.	TGTGCCAGCAGGTCAGCTTATGAAGCTTTCTTT	CASRSAYEAFF
TRBV5-5	TRBD1	TRBJ1-2	.	TGTGCCAGCAGGGCAGAGGAGGGGGCGCGTGGCTACACCTTC	CASRAEEGARGYTF
TRBV5-1	TRBD1	TRBJ2-1	.	TGCGCCAGCAGCTTCACCGGGACAGGGAGGGTCGGTGAGCAGTTCTTC	CASSFTGTGRVGEQFF
TRBV7-2	.	TRBJ2-7	.	TGTGCCAGCAGCTTAGAGGCAGAGGGCGGTACGGGGCAGTACTTC	CASSLEAEGGTGQYF
TRBV20-1	.	TRBJ2-4	.	TGCAGTGCTAGAGTGGGGGGATGGCAGGGCCCCATAGCCAAAAACATTCAGTACTTC	CSARVGGWQGPIAKNIQYF